This TCR beta chain was identified in a study of CD4+ T cells in melanoma. Findings of the study overall: A reported correlation linked neoantigen-specific CD4+ T cells to CD8+, macrophage and B cell function. In melanoma, neoantigen-specific CD4+ T cells reportedly differed in differentiation state.

The assay was immunoSEQ multiplex PCR, and TCRdb's table has in-frame clones only and misses some. The repertoire has more than 8,500 clones, 60% to 80% of them found once; the top ten carry around a fifth. This clone is medium-sized by share. Antigen unknown. This clonotype originated in a human donor with melanoma. What was sequenced was peripheral blood.

The CDR3 spells CASSLWEIMNTEAFF. The CDR3 coding sequence is TGTGCCAGCAGCTTATGGGAAATAATGAACACTGAAGCTTTCTTT. This chain links TRBV7-9 with TRBJ1-1; no firm D call. The CDR3 consists of 15 residues. V was cut by 2 bases and J by 0 bases, with 10 bases left in between. In germline, CDR1 is SEHNR, CDR2 FQNEAQ (reference sequence). Looking up the rest from reference TRBV7-9 and TRBJ1-1 gives the full variable domain: DTGVSQNPRHKITKRGQNVTFRCDPISEHNRLYWYRQTLGQGPEFLTYFQNEAQLEKSRLLSDRFSAERPKGSFSTLEIQRTEQGDSAMYLCASSLWEIMNTEAFFGQGTRLTVV.